The entry that follows covers one TCR beta chain sequence. Antigen unknown. The CDR3 totals 14 residues. Germline V gives CDR1 SGHTA, CDR2 FQGTGA. V was clipped by 3 bases and J by 5 bases, with 11 bases between them. This sample was included in a study of cytomegalovirus exposure and HLA in healthy donors. The study, taken as a whole, reports: One later analysis reportedly identified an Asian-associated ancestry cluster that showed fewer N-insertions than the roughly 600-donor mean. A list of 150 to 200 TCR beta chains associated with cytomegalovirus was given. Later analysis showed most CMV-associated TCR beta chains appearing HLA-restricted.

Use of 60 Vbeta and 13 Jbeta primers characterized the PCR. Assay: immunoSEQ multiplex PCR; the TCRdb copy retains only in-frame clones and omits some. The sample has approximately 50,000 clones. Material: PBMCs. This receptor was identified in a male donor in good health and CMV-seropositive. The J gene is TRBJ2-1, the V gene TRBV7-3, with D maybe TRBD2 (6 bases). The CDR3 sequence is CASSLGGADNEQFF. The CDR3 nucleotides are TGTGCCAGCAGCTTGGGCGGGGCAGACAATGAGCAGTTCTTC. Full variable domain (rest looked up from reference TRBV7-3 and TRBJ2-1): GAGVSQTPSNKVTEKGKYVELRCDPISGHTALYWYRQSLGQGPEFLIYFQGTGAADDSGLPNDRFFAVRPEGSVSTLKIQRTERGDSAVYLCASSLGGADNEQFFGPGTRLTVL.